This T cell receptor beta chain was identified in a study of early T cells in non-severe SARS-CoV-2 infection. Across the whole study: Sequencing targeted bulk RNA from unsorted whole blood, leaving chains unpaired.

The CDR3 loop spans 13 amino acids. The V and J ends lost 6 bases and 4 bases, in that order; junction bases with no gene match: 1. Germline V gene sequence: CDR1 SQVTM, CDR2 ANQGSEA. In this sample, this clonotype turned up a few times. Unique molecular identifiers tagged individual cDNA molecules. TCRdb re-called the 5' RACE reads with MiXCR, one entry per CDR3 protein. Seen here are 100,000 to 130,000 distinct CDR3 sequences, 12% observed once, and the top ten hold around 3%. The sequence was collected from an adult who was a healthcare worker with PCR-confirmed SARS-CoV-2 infection or an uninfected control (not recorded which). This rearrangement joins TRBV29-1 to TRBJ2-5; TRBD2 aligns across 14 bases. Material: whole blood. The CDR3 reads CSVGLAGAETQYF. In DNA form, the CDR3 reads TGCAGCGTGGGACTAGCGGGAGCAGAGACCCAGTACTTC.